The clone carrying this T cell receptor (beta chain) was observed a handful of times. The entry originates in a study of cytomegalovirus exposure and HLA in healthy donors. Germline V gives CDR1 SSHAT, CDR2 FNYEAQ (reference sequence). The CDR3 consists of 14 residues. Trimming stripped 6 bases from V and 4 bases from J, with 14 bases between. PCR involved 60 Vbeta and 13 Jbeta primers. Measured with immunoSEQ multiplex PCR; TCRdb has only the in-frame clones, and not every one. The sample has 100,000 to 150,000 clones; approximately 85% are singletons. The V gene is TRBV7-7, the J gene TRBJ2-3; D might be TRBD2 (6 bases). The receptor was derived from a boy aged 10-17 years in good health and CMV-seronegative. Sequences were obtained from PBMCs. For the CDR3, the DNA is TGTGCCAGCAGACCTGGGCTAGCGCCAGATACGCAGTATTTT. Translating it yields CASRPGLAPDTQYF.